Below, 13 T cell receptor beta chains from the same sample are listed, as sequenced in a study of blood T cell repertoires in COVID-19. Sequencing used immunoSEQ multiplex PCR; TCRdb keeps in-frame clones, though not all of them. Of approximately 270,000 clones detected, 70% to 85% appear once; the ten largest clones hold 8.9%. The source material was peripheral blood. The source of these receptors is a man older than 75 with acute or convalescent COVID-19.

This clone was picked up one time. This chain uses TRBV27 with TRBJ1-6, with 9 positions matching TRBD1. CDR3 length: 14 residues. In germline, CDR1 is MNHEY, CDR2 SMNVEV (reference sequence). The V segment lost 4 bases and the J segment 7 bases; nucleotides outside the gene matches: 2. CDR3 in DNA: TGTGCCAGCAGTTGGGACAGGGAAAATTCACCCCTCCACTTT. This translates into CASSWDRENSPLHF.

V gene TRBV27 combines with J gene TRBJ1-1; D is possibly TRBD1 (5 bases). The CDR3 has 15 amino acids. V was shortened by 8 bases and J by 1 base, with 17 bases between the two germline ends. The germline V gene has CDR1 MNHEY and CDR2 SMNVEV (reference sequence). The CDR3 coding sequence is TGTGCCAGCTACCTAAGGGGACTTCCGAACACTGAAGCTTTCTTT. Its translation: CASYLRGLPNTEAFF.

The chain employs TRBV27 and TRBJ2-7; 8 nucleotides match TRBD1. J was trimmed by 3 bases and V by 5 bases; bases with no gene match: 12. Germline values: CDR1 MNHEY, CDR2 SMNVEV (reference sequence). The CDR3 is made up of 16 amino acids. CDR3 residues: CASSPLQGQVIYEQYF. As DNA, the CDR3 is TGTGCCAGCAGTCCCCTTCAGGGACAGGTGATCTACGAGCAGTACTTC.

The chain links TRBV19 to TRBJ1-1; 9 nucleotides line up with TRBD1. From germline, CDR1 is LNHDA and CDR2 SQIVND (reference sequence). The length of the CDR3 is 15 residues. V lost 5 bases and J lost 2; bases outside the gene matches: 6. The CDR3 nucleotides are TGTGCCAGTAGTTACCGGGACAGGGACAACACTGAAGCTTTCTTT. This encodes CASSYRDRDNTEAFF. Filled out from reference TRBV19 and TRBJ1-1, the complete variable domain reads DGGITQSPKYLFRKEGQNVTLSCEQNLNHDAMYWYRQDPGQGLRLIYYSQIVNDFQKGDIAEGYSVSREKKESFPLTVTSAQKNPTAFYLCASSYRDRDNTEAFFGQGTRLTVV.

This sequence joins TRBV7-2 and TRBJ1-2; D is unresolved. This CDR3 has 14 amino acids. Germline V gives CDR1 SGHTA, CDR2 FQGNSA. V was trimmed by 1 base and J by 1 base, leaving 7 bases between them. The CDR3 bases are TGTGCCAGCAGCTTAGAACAGATTAACTATGGCTACACCTTC. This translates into CASSLEQINYGYTF.

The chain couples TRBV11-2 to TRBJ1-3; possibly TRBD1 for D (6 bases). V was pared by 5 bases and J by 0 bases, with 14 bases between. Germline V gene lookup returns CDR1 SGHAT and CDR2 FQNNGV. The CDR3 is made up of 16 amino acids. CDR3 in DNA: TGTGCCAGCAGCCCCCGGGACATGAGCTCTGGAAACACCATATATTTT. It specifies CASSPRDMSSGNTIYF.

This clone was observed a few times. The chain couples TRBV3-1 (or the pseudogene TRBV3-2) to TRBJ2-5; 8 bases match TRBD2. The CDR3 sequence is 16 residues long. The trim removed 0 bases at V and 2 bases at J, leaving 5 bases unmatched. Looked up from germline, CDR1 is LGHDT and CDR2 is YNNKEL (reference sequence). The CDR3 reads CASSQDASGLQETQYF. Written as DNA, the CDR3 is TGTGCCAGCAGCCAAGATGCTAGCGGGTTACAAGAGACCCAGTACTTC.

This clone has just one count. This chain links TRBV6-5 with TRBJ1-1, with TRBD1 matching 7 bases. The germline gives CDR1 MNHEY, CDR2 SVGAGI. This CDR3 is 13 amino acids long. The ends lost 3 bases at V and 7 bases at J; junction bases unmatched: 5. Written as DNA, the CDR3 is TGTGCCAGCAGTTATAACCGGGACAGTGAAGCTTTCTTT. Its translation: CASSYNRDSEAFF.

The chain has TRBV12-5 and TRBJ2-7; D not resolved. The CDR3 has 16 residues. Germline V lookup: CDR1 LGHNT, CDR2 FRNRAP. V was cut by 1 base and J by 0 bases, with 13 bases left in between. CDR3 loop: CASGLGHGSSSYEQYF. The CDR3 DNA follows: TGTGCTAGTGGTTTGGGACACGGCAGCAGCTCCTACGAGCAGTACTTC.

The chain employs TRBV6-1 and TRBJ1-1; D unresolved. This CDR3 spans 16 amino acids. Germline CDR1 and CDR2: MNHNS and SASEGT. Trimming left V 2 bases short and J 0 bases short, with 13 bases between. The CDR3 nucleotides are TGTGCCAGCAGTGAAAGGTACAGCCAAATGAACACTGAAGCTTTCTTT. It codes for CASSERYSQMNTEAFF.

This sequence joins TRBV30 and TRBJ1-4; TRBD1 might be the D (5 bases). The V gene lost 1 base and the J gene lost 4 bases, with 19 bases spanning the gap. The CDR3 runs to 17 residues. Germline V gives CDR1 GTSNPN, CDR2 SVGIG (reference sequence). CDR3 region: CAWSDPGPQLVNEKLFF. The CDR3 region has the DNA TGTGCCTGGAGTGACCCAGGGCCGCAACTCGTTAATGAAAAACTGTTTTTT.

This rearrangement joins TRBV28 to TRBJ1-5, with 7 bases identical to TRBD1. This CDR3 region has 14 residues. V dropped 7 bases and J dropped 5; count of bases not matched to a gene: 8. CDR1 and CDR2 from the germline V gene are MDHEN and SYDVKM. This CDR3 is CASNDRVQDQPQHF. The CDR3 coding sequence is TGTGCCAGCAACGACAGGGTGCAAGATCAGCCCCAGCATTTT.

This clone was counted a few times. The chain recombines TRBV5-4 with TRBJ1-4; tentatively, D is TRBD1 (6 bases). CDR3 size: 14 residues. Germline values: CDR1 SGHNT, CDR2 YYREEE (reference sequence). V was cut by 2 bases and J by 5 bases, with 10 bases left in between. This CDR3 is CASSLRDTNEKLFF. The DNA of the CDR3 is TGTGCCAGCAGCTTAAGGGACACGAATGAAAAACTGTTTTTT.